The 18 T cell receptor beta chains given below trace back to one sample, sequenced in a study of blood T cells in healthy people across ages. A second roughly 7 to 12 cycle PCR used barcoded and J-beta primers. TCRdb used MiXCR to reprocess the 5' RACE reads, holding one entry per CDR3 protein. This table has nearly 800,000 distinct CDR3 sequences, around a quarter appearing once. These sequences were also reported in another study, on T cells of mothers and their children.

Sequencing was carried out using blood. These receptors all stem from a boy between 10 and 17 years old in good health.

The rearrangement links TRBV7-2 to TRBJ1-2; perhaps TRBD1 as D (5 bases). Trimming took 1 base from V and 2 from J, leaving 8 bases between them. Per germline, CDR1 SGHTA and CDR2 FQGNSA. The CDR3 contains 14 residues. This CDR3 is CASSLGEGNYGYTF. Written as DNA, the CDR3 is TGTGCCAGCAGCTTAGGAGAGGGGAACTATGGCTACACCTTC.

In its sample, this clonotype was seen many times. This rearrangement joins TRBV7-9 to TRBJ2-4; 7 nucleotides align to TRBD2. CDR1 is SEHNR, CDR2 FQNEAQ, per germline (reference sequence). The V gene end was trimmed by 5 bases and the J gene end by 1 base; junction bases not matched to a gene: 5. The CDR3 has 15 residues. The CDR3 sequence is CASSQLGGAKNIQYF. As DNA, the CDR3 is TGTGCCAGCAGCCAGCTGGGGGGGGCCAAAAACATTCAGTACTTC. The full variable domain, in which reference TRBV7-9 and TRBJ2-4 provide the parts outside the CDR3, is DTGVSQNPRHKITKRGQNVTFRCDPISEHNRLYWYRQTLGQGPEFLTYFQNEAQLEKSRLLSDRFSAERPKGSFSTLEIQRTEQGDSAMYLCASSQLGGAKNIQYFGAGTRLSVL.

The chain uses TRBV3-1 and TRBJ2-6; no reliable D call. V gave up 3 bases and J gave up 2 bases, with 14 bases separating them. CDR3 size: 17 residues. The germline V gene encodes CDR1 LGHDT and CDR2 YNNKEL (reference sequence). In DNA form, the CDR3 reads TGTGCCAGCAGCCAGGCCGGGTCCCAGGCTGGGGCCAACGTCCTGACTTTC. Its translation is CASSQAGSQAGANVLTF.

This clonotype was observed a single time. This chain links TRBV15 with TRBJ2-4; D gene ambiguous. This CDR3 region has 15 residues. Trimming removed 0 bases at V and 9 bases at J, with 15 bases between. CDR1 and CDR2 from the germline V gene are LNHNV and YYDKDF (reference sequence). The CDR3 DNA reads as TGTGCCACCAGCAGAGATGGGCAAAATGCACCCATTCAGTACTTC. Translation gives CATSRDGQNAPIQYF. Based on the CDR3 plus reference TRBV15 and TRBJ2-4, the full variable domain is DAMVIQNPRYQVTQFGKPVTLSCSQTLNHNVMYWYQQKSSQAPKLLFHYYDKDFNNEADTPDNFQSRRPNTSFCFLDIRSPGLGDTAMYLCATSRDGQNAPIQYFGAGTRLSVL.

This chain joins TRBV29-1 and TRBJ2-7; TRBD1 might be the D (5 bases). V lost 2 bases to trimming and J lost 3 bases, with 11 bases between them. This CDR3 is 13 amino acids long. CDR1 and CDR2 (germline): SQVTM, ANQGSEA. The CDR3 region is CSVESGSLYEQYF. CDR3 sequence (DNA): TGCAGCGTTGAATCAGGGTCTCTCTACGAGCAGTACTTC.

Only a few counts were recorded for this clonotype. CDR3 bases: TGTGCCAGCTCACCAATCTCCGGGACAGGGGTTGAAAAACTGTTTTTT. This gives the protein CASSPISGTGVEKLFF. V and J are TRBV18 and TRBJ1-4, with 10 bases that match TRBD1. The CDR3 has 16 amino acids. CDR1 and CDR2 from the germline V gene are KGHSH and LQKENI. The trim removed 2 bases at V and 7 bases at J, leaving 7 bases unmatched.

This clonotype has ten or more counts. The V gene is TRBV7-9, the J gene TRBJ2-3, with 9 bases fitting TRBD2. This CDR3 spans 14 amino acids. V dropped 4 bases and J dropped 4; count of bases not matched to a gene: 3. Germline V gives CDR1 SEHNR, CDR2 FQNEAQ (reference sequence). CDR3 amino acids: CASSSGLAADTQYF. CDR3 DNA sequence: TGTGCCAGCAGCTCGGGACTAGCCGCAGATACGCAGTATTTT.

Only a few counts were recorded for this clonotype. The chain links TRBV18 to TRBJ1-4; the D is unclear. Trimming stripped 4 bases from V and 5 bases from J, with 20 bases between. This CDR3 contains 17 residues. Per the germline V gene, CDR1 is KGHSH and CDR2 is LQKENI. CDR3 nucleotide sequence: TGTGCCAGCTCACGGAGCAGCCTCCCATGGGGAAATGAAAAACTGTTTTTT. It yields the protein CASSRSSLPWGNEKLFF.

As DNA, the CDR3 is TGTGCCACCAGTATCGTGGACCAAGAGACCCAGTACTTC. It translates to CATSIVDQETQYF. This chain joins TRBV24-1 and TRBJ2-5; D remains unclear. Per the germline V gene, CDR1 is KGHDR and CDR2 is SFDVKD. V lost 6 bases, J lost 0 bases, and 7 bases lay in between. The CDR3 loop spans 13 amino acids.

The chain recombines TRBV4-3 with TRBJ2-1; 11 bases map to TRBD2. The germline CDR1 and CDR2 sequences are LGHNA and YSLEER. The CDR3 sequence is 16 residues long. The junction had 9 bases not matched to a gene; V was cut back by 4 bases and J by 7 bases. This chain's CDR3 is CASSPTPGLAENEQFF. CDR3 sequence (DNA): TGCGCCAGCAGCCCGACCCCGGGACTAGCGGAGAATGAGCAGTTCTTC.

This clonotype has a handful of counts. V usage is TRBV7-9 and J usage is TRBJ2-3; D possibly corresponds to TRBD2 (5 bases). Germline CDR1 is SEHNR and CDR2 is FQNEAQ (reference sequence). V dropped 5 bases and J dropped 0 bases, with 18 bases sitting between them. This CDR3 is 17 amino acids long. The CDR3 DNA follows: TGTGCCAGCAGCCCAAGACCTCGGGGATATAGCACAGATACGCAGTATTTT. It encodes CASSPRPRGYSTDTQYF.

This clonotype was seen a few times. The chain combines TRBV4-3 with TRBJ2-3; 11 bases align to TRBD2. CDR1 is LGHNA and CDR2 is YSLEER in the germline V gene. V lost 5 bases to trimming and J lost 6 bases; unmatched junction nucleotides: 10. The CDR3 is 16 residues long. As DNA, the CDR3 is TGCGCCAGCAGCTCGCGACTAGCGGGAAGTACGGATACGCAGTATTTT. It codes for CASSSRLAGSTDTQYF.

This clonotype was seen a handful of times. The chain has TRBV7-2 and TRBJ1-4, with 8 bases aligning to TRBD1. In germline, CDR1 is SGHTA, CDR2 FQGNSA. The CDR3 is 14 residues long. With 5 bases clipped from V and 7 bases from J, the junction kept 6 bases outside the gene matches. The CDR3 spells CASSETGVAEKLFF. DNA for the CDR3: TGTGCCAGCAGCGAGACAGGGGTGGCTGAAAAACTGTTTTTT.

The chain recombines TRBV7-2 with TRBJ2-5; maybe TRBD2 (6 bases). This CDR3 has 16 amino acids. Trimming took 2 bases from V and 5 from J, leaving 18 bases between them. CDR1 and CDR2 (germline): SGHTA, FQGNSA. DNA of the CDR3: TGTGCCAGCAGCTTATTTGCGGGACTCGGTGTGGAGACCCAGTACTTC. This sequence encodes CASSLFAGLGVETQYF.

The chain is built from TRBV3-1 and TRBJ1-1; D possibly corresponds to TRBD1 (5 bases). CDR3 size: 13 residues. Trimming removed 3 bases at V and 5 bases at J, with 10 bases between. In germline, CDR1 is LGHDT, CDR2 YNNKEL (reference sequence). CDR3 coding DNA: TGTGCCAGCAGCCACAGGGAAGGGACTGAAGCTTTCTTT. Translated: CASSHREGTEAFF.

This clonotype appeared a few times. V gene TRBV7-9 combines with J gene TRBJ2-1; 8 nucleotides align to TRBD2. The V gene's germline CDR1 is SEHNR and CDR2 FQNEAQ (reference sequence). This CDR3 region has 13 residues. V lost 5 bases, J lost 9 bases, and 6 bases stayed unmatched. CDR3 sequence: CASSGLLAGEQFF. The CDR3 region has the DNA TGTGCCAGCAGCGGCCTCCTAGCGGGTGAGCAGTTCTTC.

The gene calls are TRBV28 and TRBJ2-7; 9 positions match TRBD1. Germline values: CDR1 MDHEN, CDR2 SYDVKM. This CDR3 region has 18 residues. The junction had 15 bases not matched to a gene; V was cut back by 3 bases and J by 3 bases. As DNA, the CDR3 is TGTGCCAGCAGTTTCTTCTCGGTCCGGGACAGGGATATCTACGAGCAGTACTTC. It yields the protein CASSFFSVRDRDIYEQYF.

V gene TRBV5-1 combines with J gene TRBJ2-3; D gene unclear. The length of the CDR3 is 15 residues. V gave up 3 bases and J gave up 6 bases, with 17 bases separating them. CDR1 is SGHRS, CDR2 YFSETQ, per germline. The CDR3 DNA sequence: TGCGCCAGCAGCTCCGCTAGGAGAACCACGGATACGCAGTATTTT. It codes for CASSSARRTTDTQYF.